This T cell receptor beta chain was observed in a study of control samples from healthy donors and cancer patients. Data came from immunoSEQ multiplex PCR; TCRdb stores just in-frame clones and leaves some out. The table includes a few hundred thousand clones, around 90% detected once. Germline V gene lookup returns CDR1 LNHDA and CDR2 SQIVND (reference sequence). Germline trimming cut 5 bases from V and 4 bases from J; bases unmatched to any gene: 4. The CDR3 is 14 amino acids. The sequence came from a middle-aged man with head and neck cancer. The chain joins TRBV19 to TRBJ1-4; TRBD1 aligns across 7 bases. The material sequenced was PBMCs. CDR3 coding DNA: TGTGCCAGTAGTGTTGACAGGGTTAATGAAAAACTGTTTTTT. Amino acids: CASSVDRVNEKLFF.